The sequence of this T cell receptor (beta chain) was determined in a study of T cell clonotyping in hematopoietic cell transplantation (TCRdb year 2021). Regarding the study in general: The study collected over a hundred blood samples from under 45 consecutive transplant recipients and their related donors. Patients were recruited between September 2015 and January 2017 and followed until September 2020 or death.

The immunoSEQ assay, a bias-controlled multiplex PCR with V- and J-specific primers, was used to amplify TCR beta CDR3 regions from genomic DNA. In a second PCR step, a proprietary barcode and Illumina adapter sequences were attached to the CDR3 amplicons. CDR3 libraries were sequenced on an Illumina MiSeq instrument. On the authors' methods: Export and quality control were handled in immunoSEQ Analyzer 3.0, while downstream analyses relied on R Bioconductor and Immunarch. Only productive rearrangements in the normalized downsampled data set went into calculating the repertoire metrics. Clonotypes larger than 5 templates in the normalized cohort were defined as pathologically expanded. The Inverse Simpson Index was used to measure repertoire diversity. The non-normalized data set was used for CMV-specificity analyses so that all clonotypes could be captured. TCRdb took this table from immuneACCESS and kept in-frame rearrangements with V and J called. Such tables lack part of the clones; where checked against another copy, unresolved V genes explain under half of the gap, and the rest is unexplained. The V and J calls and clone size were taken over from that table, and D and trimming were inferred from the DNA. Counted in this sample were roughly 9,800 clones; around half of them appeared once. The ten biggest clones cover 10% to 15% of the sample.

This clone was seen a single time. The specificity of this receptor is unknown. Within one base of it there is no much larger clone, and no base qualities were kept. The CDR3 covers 14 residues, taking in both the cysteine and the phenylalanine. Only the CDR3 part of the read is kept: 42 bases, read in frame from the first base. V has 2 bases trimmed and J has 7 bases trimmed; junction bases matching no gene number 8. Sequences MNHEY (CDR1) and SVGAGI (CDR2) are obtained from the germline V gene. What this sample's time point label stands for: 100 days after allo-HCT. Blood samples were obtained from recipients approximately 28 days before transplant and at days 30, 100 and 180 after transplant. Using Nuclei Lysis Solution, genomic DNA was extracted from unfractionated peripheral blood mononuclear cells that were either fresh or cryopreserved. What the study reported, not specific to this receptor: After transplant, TCR diversity in recipients dropped, and pathologically expanded clonotypes climbed progressively between day 30 and day 180. Inverse Simpson Index values from donors and from recipients before transplant predicted broader TCR repertoire diversity after transplant. Just a small fraction of recipient repertoires overlapped with donor repertoires, and more than 95% appeared de novo at the given depth. The sample size was limited and the cells went unsorted, which meant the CD4 and CD8 repertoire contributions could not be told apart.

This clonotype was obtained from a female patient aged 45-60 years who had an allogeneic stem cell transplant from an unrelated donor, so the T cells may come from the graft donor. Some clones in this sample may be carry-over from other donors' samples. The sequence joins TRBV6-5 to TRBJ2-7; 7 of the junction bases match TRBD1. This specimen was peripheral blood mononuclear cells, taken 100 days after allogeneic stem cell transplant. The nucleotides are TGTGCCAGCAGTTACGGGCCAGGGACAGTTGAGCAGTACTTC. Its protein reads: CASSYGPGTVEQYF.